Below are 23 T cell receptor beta chains sequenced from a single sample in a study of cytomegalovirus exposure and HLA in healthy donors. The PCR contained 60 Vbeta and 13 Jbeta primers. The protocol was immunoSEQ multiplex PCR, while the TCRdb copy is restricted to in-frame clones and leaves out a portion. The data hold around 80,000 clones, with over 70% observed a single time. Sequenced sample: PBMCs. These receptors were collected from a man in his forties in good health and CMV-seronegative.

A note on this clone: At one of its ends the junction is not consistent with the germline gene, which may arise from a read error. The chain employs TRBV7-2 and TRBJ2-4; D unclear. Germline V gives CDR1 SGHTA, CDR2 FQGNSA. This CDR3 is 19 amino acids long. DNA of the CDR3: TGTGCCAGCAGCTTAGTGGGCCCCCTTGAGAGTTGGGCCAAAAACAGTCAGTACTTC. Residues: CASSLVGPLESWAKNSQYF.

The chain links TRBV19 to TRBJ2-1; D is uncertain. V lost 6 bases and J lost 6, with 18 bases in between. Germline loops: CDR1 LNHDA, CDR2 SQIVND (reference sequence). CDR3 length: 15 amino acids. CDR3 sequence: CASSASSLVSNEQFF. The CDR3 DNA reads as TGTGCCAGTAGCGCAAGTTCGCTAGTTAGCAATGAGCAGTTCTTC.

This clone was detected a few times. The CDR3 bases are TGCGCCAGCAGCCAAGAGCTAGGGGAGGTGGGCTATGGCTACACCTTC. Translation: CASSQELGEVGYGYTF. This chain links TRBV4-1 with TRBJ1-2; weak D call: TRBD1 (5 bases). The germline gives CDR1 MGHRA, CDR2 YSYEKL. The V gene lost 0 bases and the J gene lost 4 bases, with 15 bases spanning the gap. This CDR3 has 16 residues.

J is TRBJ1-1 and V is TRBV28; no definite D call. This CDR3 has 14 residues. The ends were cut back, 5 bases at V and 5 bases at J, with 15 bases in the middle. Germline V lookup: CDR1 MDHEN, CDR2 SYDVKM. CDR3 loop: CASSPETRRTEAFF. In DNA, the CDR3 is TGTGCCAGCAGTCCCGAGACAAGGAGGACTGAAGCTTTCTTT.

J is TRBJ2-7 and V is TRBV27; 15 nucleotides line up with TRBD2. After removal of 6 bases from V and 4 bases from J, the junction contained 10 bases not matched to a gene. The length of the CDR3 is 17 residues. The germline V gene encodes CDR1 MNHEY and CDR2 SMNVEV (reference sequence). Here the CDR3 reads CASSRNRGLAGGYEQYF. CDR3 sequence (DNA): TGTGCCAGCAGCCGGAACCGGGGACTAGCGGGAGGATACGAGCAGTACTTC.

The chain joins TRBV5-6 to TRBJ2-5; the match to TRBD1 covers 7 bases. The CDR3 sequence is 15 residues long. Losses at the gene ends were 4 bases for V and 5 bases for J; bases not matched to a gene: 11. Germline V gene lookup returns CDR1 SGHDT and CDR2 YYEEEE. CDR3 residues: CASSRDSGIGETQYF. The CDR3 nucleotides are TGTGCCAGCAGCCGGGACAGTGGGATCGGGGAGACCCAGTACTTC.

This chain connects TRBV7-6 to TRBJ2-7, with 8 bases that match TRBD2. There are 14 residues in the CDR3. Germline V CDR1 and CDR2: SGHVS, FNYEAQ. V shed 5 bases, J shed 6 bases, and the junction held 9 bases outside the gene matches. The CDR3: CASSPKAGVGEQYF. CDR3 coding DNA: TGTGCCAGCAGCCCTAAAGCGGGAGTGGGCGAGCAGTACTTC.

V and J are TRBV18 and TRBJ1-3, with 7 positions matching TRBD1. Per the germline V gene, CDR1 is KGHSH and CDR2 is LQKENI. This CDR3 spans 15 amino acids. The V gene end was trimmed by 3 bases and the J gene end by 3 bases; junction bases not matched to a gene: 5. This CDR3 is CASSPPTGDGNTIYF. As DNA, the CDR3 is TGTGCCAGCTCACCCCCCACAGGGGATGGAAACACCATATATTTT.

The V and J genes are TRBV19 and TRBJ2-2, with D perhaps TRBD1 (5 bases). The germline CDR1 and CDR2 sequences are LNHDA and SQIVND (reference sequence). Trimming removed 3 bases from V and 1 base from J, with 12 bases in between. This CDR3 is built from 16 residues. CDR3 loop: CASSIQGRLNTGELFF. The CDR3 DNA reads as TGTGCCAGTAGTATCCAGGGCAGGTTGAACACCGGGGAGCTGTTTTTT.

The V and J genes are TRBV6-1 and TRBJ2-7, with D tentatively TRBD1 (5 bases). Germline V gene sequence: CDR1 MNHNS, CDR2 SASEGT. CDR3 size: 12 residues. The germline V and J ends were trimmed by 10 bases and 4 bases, with 14 bases remaining between them. CDR3 protein: CATLDMSYEQYF. CDR3 nucleotides: TGTGCCACCTTGGACATGTCGTACGAGCAGTACTTC.

The genes are TRBV6-6 and TRBJ2-1, with TRBD1 matching 7 bases. The CDR3 has 15 residues. From germline, CDR1 is MNHNY and CDR2 SVGAGI (reference sequence). After removal of 4 bases from V and 4 bases from J, the junction contained 7 bases not matched to a gene. The CDR3 nucleotides are TGTGCCAGCAGTTTGGGACAGCCTTTTTACAATGAGCAGTTCTTC. Protein sequence: CASSLGQPFYNEQFF.

V and J are TRBV18 and TRBJ1-5; D is unresolved. Deletions cut 5 bases from V and 5 bases from J, with 10 bases between. This CDR3 contains 13 residues. Germline CDR1 is KGHSH and CDR2 is LQKENI. Here the CDR3 reads CASSSVGDQPQHF. Here the CDR3 DNA reads TGTGCCAGCTCATCGGTGGGCGATCAGCCCCAGCATTTT.

This clone showed up just a few times. This chain connects TRBV28 to TRBJ2-7; 7 bases line up with TRBD2. The CDR3 length is 15 residues. Germline trimming cut 6 bases from V and 0 bases from J; bases unmatched to any gene: 8. Germline V gene data show CDR1 as MDHEN and CDR2 as SYDVKM. CDR3 residues: CASSAAGDGSYEQYF. The CDR3 DNA reads TGTGCCAGCAGCGCTGCGGGGGACGGCTCCTACGAGCAGTACTTC.

This chain uses TRBV7-9 with TRBJ2-7; TRBD1 matches at 9 bases. Germline CDR1 is SEHNR and CDR2 is FQNEAQ (reference sequence). V trimming: 3 bases; J trimming: 3 bases; junction bases outside the gene matches: 9. This CDR3 is built from 16 residues. The CDR3 sequence: CASSLRSGTGIYEQYF. CDR3 DNA: TGTGCCAGCAGCTTGCGATCCGGGACAGGGATCTACGAGCAGTACTTC.

This chain uses TRBV7-3 with TRBJ2-1; D is uncertain. The germline V gene encodes CDR1 SGHTA and CDR2 FQGTGA. V lost 4 bases and J lost 3, with 13 bases in between. The CDR3 consists of 15 residues. DNA of the CDR3: TGTGCCAGCAGCTCAAGCAAGAAAGTCTACAATGAGCAGTTCTTC. Its protein product is CASSSSKKVYNEQFF.

This clone was seen a few times. V is TRBV6-1 and J is TRBJ1-2, with D perhaps matching TRBD1 (5 bases). V was shortened by 7 bases and J by 3 bases, with 15 bases between the two germline ends. The germline CDR1 and CDR2 sequences are MNHNS and SASEGT. This CDR3 is built from 14 residues. DNA of the CDR3: TGTGCCAGCACACAAGGGCGCAGGGACTATGGCTACACCTTC. Its protein product is CASTQGRRDYGYTF.

This chain joins TRBV19 and TRBJ2-1; 7 bases agree with TRBD1. The V gene's germline CDR1 is LNHDA and CDR2 SQIVND (reference sequence). Trimming removed 1 base from V and 6 bases from J; junction bases left unmatched: 6. This CDR3 has 15 amino acids. The CDR3 is CASSIGSTGVNEQFF. The CDR3 nucleotides are TGTGCCAGTAGTATAGGATCTACAGGGGTCAATGAGCAGTTCTTC. The full variable domain, with the rest looked up from reference TRBV19 and TRBJ2-1, is DGGITQSPKYLFRKEGQNVTLSCEQNLNHDAMYWYRQDPGQGLRLIYYSQIVNDFQKGDIAEGYSVSREKKESFPLTVTSAQKNPTAFYLCASSIGSTGVNEQFFGPGTRLTVL.

The V and J genes are TRBV19 and TRBJ1-3; no definite D call. Trimming stripped 8 bases from V and 3 bases from J, with 14 bases between. The length of the CDR3 is 14 residues. CDR1 is LNHDA, CDR2 SQIVND, per germline (reference sequence). The DNA of the CDR3 is TGTGCCAGTTCCTCGGGTATTAGTGGAAACACCATATATTTT. The encoded protein is CASSSGISGNTIYF. The entire variable domain, with the rest obtained from reference TRBV19 and TRBJ1-3, is as follows: DGGITQSPKYLFRKEGQNVTLSCEQNLNHDAMYWYRQDPGQGLRLIYYSQIVNDFQKGDIAEGYSVSREKKESFPLTVTSAQKNPTAFYLCASSSGISGNTIYFGEGSWLTVV.

The chain is built from TRBV7-9 and TRBJ2-5, with a weak D call TRBD1 (6 bases). Germline V gene data show CDR1 as SEHNR and CDR2 as FQNEAQ (reference sequence). V lost 5 bases, J lost 2 bases, and 9 bases lay in between. This CDR3 has 13 residues. DNA of the CDR3: TGTGCCAGCAGCCCAGGGGTTCAAGAGACCCAGTACTTC. This codes for CASSPGVQETQYF. The variable domain in full, completed from reference TRBV7-9 and TRBJ2-5, reads DTGVSQNPRHKITKRGQNVTFRCDPISEHNRLYWYRQTLGQGPEFLTYFQNEAQLEKSRLLSDRFSAERPKGSFSTLEIQRTEQGDSAMYLCASSPGVQETQYFGPGTRLLVL.

V usage is TRBV14 and J usage is TRBJ1-6, with a weak D call TRBD1 (6 bases). Germline V gene sequence: CDR1 SGHDN, CDR2 FVKESK. Deletions cut 7 bases from V and 9 bases from J, with 13 bases between. The length of the CDR3 is 13 residues. The CDR3 DNA follows: TGTGCCAGCAACCGGGGGGCAGGTTCACCCCTCCACTTT. This sequence encodes CASNRGAGSPLHF.

This chain joins TRBV6-6 and TRBJ2-1, with a tentative D call TRBD2 (5 bases). V lost 6 bases and J lost 1, with 10 bases in between. This CDR3 region has 14 residues. Germline V gives CDR1 MNHNY, CDR2 SVGAGI (reference sequence). CDR3 coding DNA: TGTGCCAGCAGGCTACTAGGATCCTACAATGAGCAGTTCTTC. Its protein product is CASRLLGSYNEQFF.

The genes are TRBV23-1 and TRBJ2-1; a possible D gene is TRBD1 (5 bases). TRBV23-1 qualifies as an ORF whose function is uncertain. CDR3 size: 16 residues. V was trimmed by 6 bases and J by 0 bases, leaving 15 bases between them. The CDR3 loop is CASRAWGCNSYNEQFF. The CDR3 DNA follows: TGCGCCAGCAGGGCCTGGGGCTGTAACTCCTACAATGAGCAGTTCTTC.

CDR3 region: CASGSGTSVNEQYF. The DNA of the CDR3 is TGTGCCAGCGGGTCCGGGACTAGCGTGAACGAGCAGTACTTC. V usage is TRBV9 and J usage is TRBJ2-5; 10 positions match TRBD2. The DNA end is a closer match to TRBJ2-7, so the J assignment may be wrong. The CDR3 has 14 residues. Germline V gene data show CDR1 as SGDLS and CDR2 as YYNGEE.